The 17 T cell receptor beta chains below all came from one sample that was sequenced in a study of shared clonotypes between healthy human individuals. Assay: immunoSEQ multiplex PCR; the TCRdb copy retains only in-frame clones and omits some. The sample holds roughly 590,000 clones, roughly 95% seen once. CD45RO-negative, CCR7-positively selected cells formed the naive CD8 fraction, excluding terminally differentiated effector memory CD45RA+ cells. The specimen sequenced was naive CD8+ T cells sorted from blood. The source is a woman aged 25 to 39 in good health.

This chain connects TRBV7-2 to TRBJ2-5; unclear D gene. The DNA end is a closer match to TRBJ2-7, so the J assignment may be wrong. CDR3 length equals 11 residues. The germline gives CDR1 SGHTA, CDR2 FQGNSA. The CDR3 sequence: CASSPSHEQYF. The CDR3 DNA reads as TGTGCCAGCAGCCCAAGCCACGAGCAGTACTTC.

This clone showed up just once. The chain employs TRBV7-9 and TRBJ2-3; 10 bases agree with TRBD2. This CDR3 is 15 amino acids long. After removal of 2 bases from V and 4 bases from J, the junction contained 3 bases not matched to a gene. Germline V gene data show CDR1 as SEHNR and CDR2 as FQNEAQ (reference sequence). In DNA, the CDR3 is TGTGCCAGCAGCTTACTAGCGGGAGAGTCAGATACGCAGTATTTT. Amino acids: CASSLLAGESDTQYF.

The CDR3, as DNA: TGTGCCAGCAGCTACTACACCGCGATCGACGAGCAGTACTTC. Translation gives CASSYYTAIDEQYF. The chain joins TRBV7-2 to TRBJ2-5; no clear D gene. The J call may be incorrect, as the DNA end agrees better with TRBJ2-7. CDR3 length: 14 residues. Per germline, CDR1 SGHTA and CDR2 FQGNSA.

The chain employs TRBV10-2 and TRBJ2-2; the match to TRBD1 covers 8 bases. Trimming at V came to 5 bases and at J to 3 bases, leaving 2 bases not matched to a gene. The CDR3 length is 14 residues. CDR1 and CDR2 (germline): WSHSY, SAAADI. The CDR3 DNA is TGCGCCAGCAGTAAACAGGGGGACACCGGGGAGCTGTTTTTT. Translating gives CASSKQGDTGELFF.

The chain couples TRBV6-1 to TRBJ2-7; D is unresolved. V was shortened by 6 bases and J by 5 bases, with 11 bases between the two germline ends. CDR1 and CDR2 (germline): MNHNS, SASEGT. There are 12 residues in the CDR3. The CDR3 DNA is TGTGCCAGCAGGTTGGGGTTGAACGAGCAGTACTTC. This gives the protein CASRLGLNEQYF.

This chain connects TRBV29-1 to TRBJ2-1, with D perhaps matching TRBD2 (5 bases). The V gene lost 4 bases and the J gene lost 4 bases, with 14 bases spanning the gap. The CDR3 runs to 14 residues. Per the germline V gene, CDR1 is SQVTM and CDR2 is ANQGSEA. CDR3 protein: CSVVVPSRYNEQFF. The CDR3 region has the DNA TGCAGCGTTGTGGTCCCTAGCCGTTACAATGAGCAGTTCTTC.

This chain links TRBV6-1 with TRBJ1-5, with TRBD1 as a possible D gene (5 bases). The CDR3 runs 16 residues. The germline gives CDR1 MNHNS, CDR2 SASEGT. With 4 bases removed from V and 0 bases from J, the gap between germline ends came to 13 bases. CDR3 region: CASSASRDGSNQPQHF. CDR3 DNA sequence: TGTGCCAGCAGTGCCTCCCGGGACGGTAGCAATCAGCCCCAGCATTTT.

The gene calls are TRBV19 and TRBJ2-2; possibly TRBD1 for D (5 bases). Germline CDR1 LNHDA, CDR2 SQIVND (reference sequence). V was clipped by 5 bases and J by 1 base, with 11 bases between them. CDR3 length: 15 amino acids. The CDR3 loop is CASSVLGENTGELFF. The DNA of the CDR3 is TGTGCCAGTAGTGTGCTAGGGGAGAACACCGGGGAGCTGTTTTTT.

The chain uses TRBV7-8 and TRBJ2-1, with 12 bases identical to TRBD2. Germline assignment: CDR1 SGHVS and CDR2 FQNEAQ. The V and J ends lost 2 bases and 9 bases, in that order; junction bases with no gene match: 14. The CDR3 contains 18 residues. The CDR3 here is CASSLILAGGPGGGEQFF. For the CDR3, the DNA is TGTGCCAGCAGCTTAATCCTAGCGGGAGGGCCCGGCGGTGGTGAGCAGTTCTTC.

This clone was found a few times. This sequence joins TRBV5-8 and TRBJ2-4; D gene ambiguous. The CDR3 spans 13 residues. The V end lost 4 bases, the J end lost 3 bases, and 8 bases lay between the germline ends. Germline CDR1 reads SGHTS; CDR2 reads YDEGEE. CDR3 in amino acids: CASSTRLKNIQYF. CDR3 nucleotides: TGTGCCAGCAGCACGCGACTCAAAAACATTCAGTACTTC.

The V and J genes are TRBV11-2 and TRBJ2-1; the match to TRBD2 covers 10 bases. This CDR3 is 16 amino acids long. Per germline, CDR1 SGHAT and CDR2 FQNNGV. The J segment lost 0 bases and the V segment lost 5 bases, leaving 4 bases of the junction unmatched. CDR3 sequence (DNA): TGTGCCAGCAGCGGCAGCGGGAGGGCCTCCTACAATGAGCAGTTCTTC. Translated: CASSGSGRASYNEQFF.

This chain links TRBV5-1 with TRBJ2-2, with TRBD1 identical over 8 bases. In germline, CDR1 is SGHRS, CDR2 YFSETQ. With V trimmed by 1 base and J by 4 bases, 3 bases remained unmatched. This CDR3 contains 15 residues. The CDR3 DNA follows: TGCGCCAGCAGCTTGACCCAGGGGGCCACCGGGGAGCTGTTTTTT. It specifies CASSLTQGATGELFF.

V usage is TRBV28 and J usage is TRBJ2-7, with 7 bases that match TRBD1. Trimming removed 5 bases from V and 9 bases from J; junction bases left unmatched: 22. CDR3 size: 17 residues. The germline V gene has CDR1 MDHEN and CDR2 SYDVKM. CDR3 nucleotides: TGTGCCAGCAGTCCCCGGACAACAGGGGCTCCTTTTCTAGGGCAGTACTTC. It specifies CASSPRTTGAPFLGQYF.

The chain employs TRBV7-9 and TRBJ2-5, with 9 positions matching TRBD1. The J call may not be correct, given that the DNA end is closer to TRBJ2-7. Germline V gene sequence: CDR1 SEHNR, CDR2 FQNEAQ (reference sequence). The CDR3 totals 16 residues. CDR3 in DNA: TGTGCCAGCAGCTTAGCGCAGGGACAGGGATCCTACGAGCAGTACTTC. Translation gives CASSLAQGQGSYEQYF.

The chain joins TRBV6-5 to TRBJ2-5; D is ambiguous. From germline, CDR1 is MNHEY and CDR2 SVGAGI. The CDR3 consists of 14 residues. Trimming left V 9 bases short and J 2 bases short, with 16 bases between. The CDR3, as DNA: TGTGCCAGTGCGGAAAACGCCCCTCAAGAGACCCAGTACTTC. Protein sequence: CASAENAPQETQYF.

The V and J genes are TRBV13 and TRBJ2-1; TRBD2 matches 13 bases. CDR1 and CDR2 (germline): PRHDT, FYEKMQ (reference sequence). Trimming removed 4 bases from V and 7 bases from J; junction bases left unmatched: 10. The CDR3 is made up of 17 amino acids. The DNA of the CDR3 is TGTGCCAGCAGCTCATGGGGACTAGCGGGGCTTCGGAATGAGCAGTTCTTC. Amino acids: CASSSWGLAGLRNEQFF.

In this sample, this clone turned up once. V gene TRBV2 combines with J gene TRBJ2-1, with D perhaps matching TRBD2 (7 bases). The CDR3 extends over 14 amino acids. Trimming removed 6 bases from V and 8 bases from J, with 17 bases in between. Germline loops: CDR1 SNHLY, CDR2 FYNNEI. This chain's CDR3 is CASRGGHSADEQFF. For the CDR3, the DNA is TGTGCCAGCAGGGGGGGGCACTCCGCTGATGAGCAGTTCTTC.